This record covers a single T cell receptor (beta chain). It lacks a known antigen. One junction end does not reproduce the germline sequence, and a read error may be involved. This entry comes from a study of blood T cells in healthy people across ages (dated by TCRdb to between 2014 and 2017). Describing the broader study: Template switching captured roughly one uniquely barcoded TCR beta cDNA molecule per two T cells in model experiments. Age-related changes in TCR beta repertoire diversity were measured in the study by deep sequencing normalized with unique cDNA molecular identifiers. To avoid experimental bias, donors of different ages were distributed randomly across sequencing lanes. Four age groups were formed from the donors: young (average roughly 15 years), middle-aged (just under 40), aged (approximately 60) and long-lived (about 80). The study analyzed two additional independent replicas of 1 million unique cDNA reads from the same blood draw for two donors, one aged 18 to 30 and one aged 80 or older.

Library prep was done by 5' RACE. The data were produced on an Illumina HiSeq 2500. A second about 7 to 12 cycle PCR used a sample-barcoded 5' primer and a J-beta primer mix. A template-switch 5' adaptor carrying 12 random nucleotides introduced a unique molecular identifier onto each TCR beta cDNA molecule. At least 2.5 million CDR3-containing paired-end reads were obtained from each sample. First-strand cDNA was synthesized from all RNA with the Mint cDNA synthesis kit, primed by a TRBC-specific oligonucleotide. Following uracil-DNA glycosylase treatment, a first 18-cycle PCR with universal primers M1SS and BC2_uni_R was performed on all cDNA. Turning to the authors' computational methods: Each sample was normalized by randomly selecting 1 million high-quality reads, each carrying a distinct molecular identifier. Reads sharing molecular identifiers were discarded rather than binned into consensus sequences. CDR3 identification, clonotype clustering and error correction used MiTCR with a Q25 quality threshold and the strictest error-elimination algorithm. A nonparametric unseen species model with Euler transformation was used to estimate a lower bound on total TCR beta diversity. Using fastp trimming at Q25 and MiXCR clonotype assembly, TCRdb reanalyzed the public sequencing data and kept in-frame beta chains. Each CDR3 protein appears once, grouped with its most common genes and DNA. TCRdb, rather than the study authors, made the V and J calls. This sample is represented by fewer than 950,000 distinct CDR3 sequences; 36% of them were singletons. Of the sample, 10% to 15% is held by the ten largest clones.

The CDR3 has 10 amino acids, counting the end cysteine and phenylalanine. The sequence is cut down to CDR3 DNA, 30 bases in frame from base 1. The germline V gene (reference sequence) supplies CDR1 DFQATT and CDR2 SNEGSKA. Broad study findings and their caveats: The percentage of naive T cells measured by flow cytometry correlated strongly with observed TCR beta diversity. Estimates of total diversity based on one million sequenced T cells were considered lower bounds and underestimates. As age increased, observed TCR beta diversity per million T cells dropped in a roughly linear way, and a significant reduction was already evident by age 40. The CMV infection status of donors was not known, potentially confounding age-related changes in expanded clonotypes. The long-lived group showed more naive CD4+ T cells, fewer expanded clones and increased TCR diversity than the aged group, suggesting age selection. Since profiling was done on bulk unsorted PBMCs, naive and antigen-experienced compartments could not be conclusively compared.

The approximately 41 donors, aged about 6 to 95 years, were systemically healthy Caucasian individuals from Russia. Each donor gave ten milliliters of peripheral blood, collected into EDTA-treated Vacutainer tubes. PBMCs were isolated by Ficoll-Paque density-gradient centrifugation, with at least 7 million obtained per sample. Total RNA, at least 5.5 micrograms per sample, was extracted from PBMCs with Trizol reagent. For every donor, flow cytometry on a PBMC aliquot measured the percentage of naive CD45RAhigh/CD27high T cells. The sequence derives from a man aged 18 to 29 in good health. The rearrangement combines TRBV20-1 with TRBJ2-5; TRBD2 could be the D gene, as 5 bases match. The DNA end is more similar to TRBJ2-7, so the J call may be wrong. Sample: blood. The DNA sequence follows: TGCAGGGCTAGAGAGGGCGAGCAGTACTTC. It specifies CRAREGEQYF.